Following are 3 T cell receptor beta chains from one sample sequenced in a study of tumor-infiltrating lymphocytes in primary liver carcinoma (TCRdb year 2017). Without any cell sorting, total RNA and DNA were extracted together from approximately 22-30 mg of bulk tissue using the AllPrep DNA/RNA mini kit. The listed sequencing device is Illumina HiSeq 2500. Using a constant-region primer and ProtoScript II reverse transcriptase, TCRbeta-specific cDNA was reverse-transcribed from around 520 ng total RNA. Three nested multiplex PCR rounds, following a slightly modified ARM-PCR procedure, were used to build the TCRbeta libraries. Multiplex TRBV1-TRBV30 forward primers and a Cbeta reverse primer were used in the first two PCR rounds, each of which was run for approximately 9 cycles. Using fastp at Q25 and MiXCR, TCRdb reprocessed the public reads and kept productive beta chains. Rows matching on CDR3 protein sequence are summarized as one entry with the most common DNA and genes. The sample yields 45,000 to 55,000 distinct CDR3 sequences; roughly 77% were counted once. The top ten constitute around 23% of the sample.

Sample: liver tumor tissue from sampling region 2. The sample's cell subset or site label is to be understood as: tumor region T2, inferior pole. These receptors were collected from a man in his forties with primary liver carcinoma and hepatitis B virus infection.

On this clonotype itself: The missing conserved phenylalanine or tryptophan at the end of this CDR3 makes a read error likely. The gene calls are TRBV11-2 and TRBJ2-7, with D unresolved. CDR1 and CDR2 (germline): SGHAT, FQNNGV. There are 14 residues in the CDR3. V lost 6 bases, J lost 2 bases, and 14 bases lay in between. The CDR3 protein is CASSLTDAAYEQYS. The CDR3 nucleotides read TGTGCCAGCAGTTTAACTGACGCTGCCTACGAGCAGTACTCC.

Points on this clonotype: At one of its ends the junction is not consistent with the germline gene, which may arise from a read error. The chain links TRBV18 to TRBJ2-5; 11 bases are a match to TRBD1. Germline V gene lookup returns CDR1 KGHSH and CDR2 LQKENI. The CDR3 is made up of 16 amino acids. In nucleotides, the CDR3 is TGTGTCAGCTCACCAAAAGGACAGGGGGCGATAGAGACCCAGTACTTC. It translates to CVSSPKGQGAIETQYF.

Concerning this clonotype: A much larger clone is a single base away; this may be a read error. The CDR3 sequence is CASIITARETQYF. The CDR3 bases are TGTGCCAGCATAATCACCGCCCGAGAGACCCAGTACTTC. This chain uses TRBV28 with TRBJ2-5; no clear D gene. Trimming removed 7 bases at V and 4 bases at J, with 13 bases between. Germline CDR1 reads MDHEN; CDR2 reads SYDVKM. The CDR3 consists of 13 residues.